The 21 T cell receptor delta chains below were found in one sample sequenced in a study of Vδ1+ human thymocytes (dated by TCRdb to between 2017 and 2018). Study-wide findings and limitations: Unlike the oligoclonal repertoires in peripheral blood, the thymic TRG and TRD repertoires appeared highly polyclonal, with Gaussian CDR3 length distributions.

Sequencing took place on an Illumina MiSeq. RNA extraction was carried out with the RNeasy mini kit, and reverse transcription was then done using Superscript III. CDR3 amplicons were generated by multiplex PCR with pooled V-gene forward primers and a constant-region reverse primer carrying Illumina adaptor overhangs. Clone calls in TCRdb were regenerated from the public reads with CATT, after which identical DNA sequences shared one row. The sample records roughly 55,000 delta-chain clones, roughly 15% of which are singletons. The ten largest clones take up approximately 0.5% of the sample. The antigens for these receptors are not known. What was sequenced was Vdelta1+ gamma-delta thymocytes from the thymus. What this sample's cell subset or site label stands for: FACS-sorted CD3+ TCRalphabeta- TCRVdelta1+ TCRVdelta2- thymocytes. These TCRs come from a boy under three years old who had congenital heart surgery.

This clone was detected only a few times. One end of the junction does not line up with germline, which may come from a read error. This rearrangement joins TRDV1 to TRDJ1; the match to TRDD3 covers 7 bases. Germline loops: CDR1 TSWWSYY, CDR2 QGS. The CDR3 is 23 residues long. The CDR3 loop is CAPGDPKLPFAVLGQKYTDKLIF. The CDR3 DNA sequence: TGTGCTCCTGGGGATCCTAAACTTCCGTTCGCAGTACTGGGGCAAAAGTACACCGATAAACTCATCTTT.

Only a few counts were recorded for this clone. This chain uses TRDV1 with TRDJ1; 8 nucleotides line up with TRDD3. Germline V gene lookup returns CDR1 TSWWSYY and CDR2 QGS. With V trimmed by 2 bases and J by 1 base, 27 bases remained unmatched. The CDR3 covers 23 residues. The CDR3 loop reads CALGEKRPMGFPRTGGFTDKLIF. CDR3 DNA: TGTGCTCTTGGGGAAAAAAGACCCATGGGCTTTCCACGCACTGGGGGTTTCACCGATAAACTCATCTTT.

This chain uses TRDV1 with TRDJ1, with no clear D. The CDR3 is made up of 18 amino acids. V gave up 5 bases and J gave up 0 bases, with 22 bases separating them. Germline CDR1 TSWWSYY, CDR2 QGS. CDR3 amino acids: CALGTPLPNSEYTDKLIF. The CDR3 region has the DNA TGTGCTCTTGGGACGCCTCTCCCGAATTCGGAATACACCGATAAACTCATCTTT.

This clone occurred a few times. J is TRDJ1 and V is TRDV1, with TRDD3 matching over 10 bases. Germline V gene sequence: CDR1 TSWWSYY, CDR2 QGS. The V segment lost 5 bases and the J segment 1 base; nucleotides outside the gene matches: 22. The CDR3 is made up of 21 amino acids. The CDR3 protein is CALGPRKHPLGDTRVTDKLIF. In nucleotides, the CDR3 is TGTGCTCTTGGGCCACGCAAGCACCCCTTGGGGGATACTAGGGTCACCGATAAACTCATCTTT.

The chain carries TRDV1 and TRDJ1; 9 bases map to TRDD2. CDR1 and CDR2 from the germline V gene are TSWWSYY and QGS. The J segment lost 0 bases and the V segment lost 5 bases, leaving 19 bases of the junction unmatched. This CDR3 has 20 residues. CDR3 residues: CALGSAFLQGFHRYTDKLIF. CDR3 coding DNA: TGTGCTCTTGGGTCGGCCTTCCTACAGGGGTTTCACCGCTACACCGATAAACTCATCTTT.

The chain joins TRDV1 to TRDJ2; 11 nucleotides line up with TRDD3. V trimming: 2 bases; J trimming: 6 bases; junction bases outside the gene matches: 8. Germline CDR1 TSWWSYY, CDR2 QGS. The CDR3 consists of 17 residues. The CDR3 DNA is TGTGCTCTTGGGGAAATGGCTGGGGGATACCAGTCAGCACAACTCTTCTTT. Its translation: CALGEMAGGYQSAQLFF.

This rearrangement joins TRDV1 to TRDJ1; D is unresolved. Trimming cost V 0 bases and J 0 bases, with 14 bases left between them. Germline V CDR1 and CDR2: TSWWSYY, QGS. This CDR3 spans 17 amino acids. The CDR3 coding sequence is TGTGCTCTTGGGGAACTCTCCCCCTCAAAGTACACCGATAAACTCATCTTT. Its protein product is CALGELSPSKYTDKLIF.

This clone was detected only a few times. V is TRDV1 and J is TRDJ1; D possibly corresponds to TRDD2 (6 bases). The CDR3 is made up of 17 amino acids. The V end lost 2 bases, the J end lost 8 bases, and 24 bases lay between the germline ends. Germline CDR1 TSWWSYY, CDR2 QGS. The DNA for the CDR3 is TGTGCTCTTGGGGAATACCGCCTTCCGAGGATAGGGGGGAAACTCATCTTT. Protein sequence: CALGEYRLPRIGGKLIF.

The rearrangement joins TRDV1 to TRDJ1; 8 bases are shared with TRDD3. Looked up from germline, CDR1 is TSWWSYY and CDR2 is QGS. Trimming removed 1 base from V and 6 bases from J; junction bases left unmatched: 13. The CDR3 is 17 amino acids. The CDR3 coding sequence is TGTGCTCTTGGGGAACGGCGCATCTACTGGGGGCTGTATAAACTCATCTTT. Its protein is CALGERRIYWGLYKLIF.

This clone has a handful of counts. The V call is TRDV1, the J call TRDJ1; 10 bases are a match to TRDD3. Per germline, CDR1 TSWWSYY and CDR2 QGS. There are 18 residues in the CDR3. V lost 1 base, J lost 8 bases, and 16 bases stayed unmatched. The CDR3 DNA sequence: TGTGCTCTTGGGGAACCGGATGGGGCCTTCTACTGGGGGATCAAACTCATCTTT. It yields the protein CALGEPDGAFYWGIKLIF.

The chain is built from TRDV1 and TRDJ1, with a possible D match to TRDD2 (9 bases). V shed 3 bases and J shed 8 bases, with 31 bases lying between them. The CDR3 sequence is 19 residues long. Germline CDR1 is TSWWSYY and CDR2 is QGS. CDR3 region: CALGELPGLPTFWGKKLIF. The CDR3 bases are TGTGCTCTTGGGGAGCTCCCCGGCCTTCCTACTTTCTGGGGGAAAAAACTCATCTTT.

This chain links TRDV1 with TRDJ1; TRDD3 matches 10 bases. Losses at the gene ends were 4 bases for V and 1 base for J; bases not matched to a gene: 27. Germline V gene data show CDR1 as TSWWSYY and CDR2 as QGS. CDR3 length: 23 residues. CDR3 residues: CALGVPGGTGDTLLLSCTDKLIF. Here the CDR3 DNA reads TGTGCTCTTGGGGTCCCAGGCGGGACGGGGGATACGCTTCTCTTATCGTGCACCGATAAACTCATCTTT.

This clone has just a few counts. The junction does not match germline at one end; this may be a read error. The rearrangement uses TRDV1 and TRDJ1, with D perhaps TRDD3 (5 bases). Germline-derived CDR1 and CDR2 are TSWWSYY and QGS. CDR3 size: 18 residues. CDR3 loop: CALGELPHLRGNTDKLTF. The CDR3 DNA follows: TGTGCTCTTGGGGAACTCCCCCATCTGCGGGGAAACACCGATAAACTCACCTTT.

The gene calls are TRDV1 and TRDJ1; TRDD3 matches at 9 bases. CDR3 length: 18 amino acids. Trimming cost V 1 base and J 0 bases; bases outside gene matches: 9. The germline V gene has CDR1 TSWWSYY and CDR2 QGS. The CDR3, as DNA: TGTGCTCTTGGGGAACCTGAATACTGGGGGAAGTACACCGATAAACTCATCTTT. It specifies CALGEPEYWGKYTDKLIF.

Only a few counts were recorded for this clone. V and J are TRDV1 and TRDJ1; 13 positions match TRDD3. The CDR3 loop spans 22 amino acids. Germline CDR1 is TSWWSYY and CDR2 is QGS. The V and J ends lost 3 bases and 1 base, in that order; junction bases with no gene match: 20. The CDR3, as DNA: TGTGCTCTTGGGGATGGGGTTCTTCCCACTGGGGGATACGGCGTTTTCACCGATAAACTCATCTTT. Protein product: CALGDGVLPTGGYGVFTDKLIF.

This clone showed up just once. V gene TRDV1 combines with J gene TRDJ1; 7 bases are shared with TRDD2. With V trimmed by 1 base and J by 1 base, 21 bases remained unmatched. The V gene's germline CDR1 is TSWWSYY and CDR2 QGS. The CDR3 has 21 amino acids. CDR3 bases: TGTGCTCTTGGGGAACCATGGAGATTCCTACGGGTCGATAGGGCCACCGATAAACTCATCTTT. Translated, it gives CALGEPWRFLRVDRATDKLIF.

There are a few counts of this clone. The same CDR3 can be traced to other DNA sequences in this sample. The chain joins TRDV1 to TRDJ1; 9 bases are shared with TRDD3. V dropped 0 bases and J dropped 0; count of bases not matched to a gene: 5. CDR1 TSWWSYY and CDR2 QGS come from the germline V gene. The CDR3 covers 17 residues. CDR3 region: CALGELLGDPYTDKLIF. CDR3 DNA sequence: TGTGCTCTTGGGGAACTCCTGGGGGATCCGTACACCGATAAACTCATCTTT.

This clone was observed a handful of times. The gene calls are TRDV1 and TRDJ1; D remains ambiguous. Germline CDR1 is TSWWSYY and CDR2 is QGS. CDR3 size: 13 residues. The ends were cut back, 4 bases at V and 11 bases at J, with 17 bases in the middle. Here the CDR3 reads CALGGKAPRGLIF. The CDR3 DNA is TGTGCTCTTGGGGGAAAGGCCCCCCGGGGCCTCATCTTT.

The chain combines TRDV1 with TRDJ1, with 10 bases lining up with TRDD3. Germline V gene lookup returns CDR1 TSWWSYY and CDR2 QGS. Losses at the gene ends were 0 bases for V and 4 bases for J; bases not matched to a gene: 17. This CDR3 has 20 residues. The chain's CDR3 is CALGELIDTGGSTHGDKLIF. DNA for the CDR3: TGTGCTCTTGGGGAACTCATCGACACTGGGGGATCTACTCACGGCGATAAACTCATCTTT.

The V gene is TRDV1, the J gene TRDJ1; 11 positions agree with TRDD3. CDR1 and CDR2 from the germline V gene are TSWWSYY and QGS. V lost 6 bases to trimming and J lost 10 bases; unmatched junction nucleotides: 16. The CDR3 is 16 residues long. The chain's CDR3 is CALGKAPPWGIRLLIF. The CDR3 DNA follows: TGTGCTCTTGGCAAGGCACCCCCTTGGGGGATACGTCTACTCATCTTT.

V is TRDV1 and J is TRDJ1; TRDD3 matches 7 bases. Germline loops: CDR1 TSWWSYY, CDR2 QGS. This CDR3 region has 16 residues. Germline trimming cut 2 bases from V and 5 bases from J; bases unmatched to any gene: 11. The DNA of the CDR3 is TGTGCTCTTGGGGAATATTTTAGCACGGGGGATGATAAACTCATCTTT. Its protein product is CALGEYFSTGDDKLIF.